The T cell receptor (beta chain) described here comes from a study of Graves' ophthalmopathy and Graves' hyperthyroidism. This CDR3 contains 15 residues. The V gene's germline CDR1 is SGHRS and CDR2 YFSETQ. V lost 0 bases to trimming and J lost 4 bases, with 11 bases between them. At least ten counts were recorded for this clonotype. The antigen is undetermined. The authors amplified TCR beta CDR3 regions, and they did so from RNA transcripts for repertoire sequencing. HTBI primers were used in a first-round RT-PCR, which preceded a second-round multiplex PCR. From the multiplex PCR reads, TCRdb called clonotypes with MiXCR, one entry per CDR3 protein. The sample has approximately 330,000 distinct CDR3 sequences; roughly 15% are singletons. Whole-study results and caveats: In blood, most expanded thyroid clonotypes above 0.001 frequency were also detected.

The authors isolated PBMCs from approximately 10 ml of fresh peripheral blood. The origin of this receptor is an adult man with Graves' ophthalmopathy. Sequencing input: peripheral blood. The rearrangement links TRBV5-1 to TRBJ1-3; D is uncertain. CDR3 in amino acids: CASSLGHGGGNTIYF. The CDR3 nucleotides are TGCGCCAGCAGCTTGGGACATGGAGGAGGAAACACCATATATTTT.